This is a list of T cell receptor beta chains from one sample in a study of cytomegalovirus exposure and HLA in healthy donors. Using immunoSEQ multiplex PCR, the repertoire was profiled, and TCRdb retains in-frame clones only, with some absent. The data hold 160,000 or so clones, with 70% to 90% observed a single time. The source material was PBMCs. Every receptor here comes from a woman younger than 35 in good health and CMV-seronegative. CDR3s include the opening cysteine and the closing phenylalanine or tryptophan. The D gene is left open where the match is weak. The listing skips clone size in some rows; elsewhere it reads once, few, many or a size class.

J gene,CDR3 length,V gene,clone size,D gene,CDR3 protein,CDR3 DNA
TRBJ2-3,15,TRBV5-1,NA,NA,CASSLAIPSTDTQYF,TGCGCCAGCAGCTTGGCTATTCCGAGCACAGATACGCAGTATTTT
TRBJ2-7,15,TRBV28,NA,TRBD1,CASTPPRTGPPEQYF,TGTGCCAGCACCCCCCCCCGGACAGGCCCCCCAGAGCAGTACTTC
TRBJ1-1,13,TRBV5-6,NA,NA,CASSLLGRTEAFF,TGTGCCAGCAGCTTGCTGGGCAGGACTGAAGCTTTCTTT
TRBJ1-6,14,TRBV30,few,TRBD1,CAWSEGQGSSPLHF,TGTGCCTGGAGTGAAGGACAGGGAAGTTCACCCCTCCACTTT
TRBJ1-4,14,TRBV5-1,NA,TRBD1,CASSPGQGDEKLFF,TGCGCCAGCAGCCCGGGACAGGGGGATGAAAAACTGTTTTTT
TRBJ2-7,15,TRBV30,NA,NA,CAWSAPVRGTYEQYF,TGTGCCTGGAGTGCCCCGGTCAGAGGAACCTACGAGCAGTACTTC
TRBJ2-7,14,TRBV10-2,NA,TRBD2,CASSRTSGRYEQYF,TGCGCCAGCAGTCGGACTAGCGGGAGGTACGAGCAGTACTTC
TRBJ2-1,15,TRBV4-1,NA,NA,CASSQGPSASNEQFF,TGCGCCAGCAGCCAAGGCCCTAGCGCCAGCAATGAGCAGTTCTTC
TRBJ1-5,15,TRBV7-8,NA,NA,CASSLQVQGGQPQHF,TGTGCCAGCAGCTTACAAGTCCAGGGAGGTCAGCCCCAGCATTTT
TRBJ1-1,14,TRBV6-5,NA,TRBD1,CASKGTGGGTEAFF,TGTGCCAGCAAGGGGACAGGGGGTGGCACTGAAGCTTTCTTT
TRBJ1-2,15,TRBV28,NA,TRBD1,CASSLGQGNSDGYTF,TGTGCCAGCAGTTTAGGACAGGGTAATTCAGATGGCTACACCTTC
TRBJ2-5,13,TRBV28,once,NA,CASRTEYQETQYF,TGTGCCAGCAGGACAGAGTACCAAGAGACCCAGTACTTC
TRBJ1-6,17,TRBV14,NA,NA,CASSQRRSISYNSPLHF,TGTGCCAGCAGCCAAAGGAGGAGTATCTCCTATAATTCACCCCTCCACTTT
TRBJ1-1,15,TRBV4-1,few,NA,CASSQAYQLSDEAFF,TGCGCCAGCAGCCAAGCCTATCAGCTTAGCGATGAAGCTTTCTTT
TRBJ2-1,15,TRBV30,once,TRBD1,CAWRPWTGINNEQFF,TGTGCCTGGAGACCCTGGACAGGAATTAACAATGAGCAGTTCTTC
TRBJ1-3,12,TRBV28,NA,NA,CASRPAGNTIYF,TGTGCCAGCAGACCAGCGGGAAACACCATATATTTT
TRBJ2-7,16,TRBV15,NA,TRBD1,CATSRGGQGRRYEQYF,TGTGCCACCAGCAGGGGGGGACAGGGCCGGAGGTACGAGCAGTACTTC
TRBJ1-1,14,TRBV28,NA,NA,CASSSTTENTEAFF,TGTGCCAGCAGTTCCACGACAGAGAACACTGAAGCTTTCTTT